Listed here are 27 T cell receptor beta chains from one sample, sequenced in a study of blood T cell repertoires in COVID-19. Profiling relied on immunoSEQ multiplex PCR, and the TCRdb table lists in-frame clones only, not all of them. In the table there are under 250,000 clones, 83% of which are singletons. The sequencing sample was made of PBMCs or T cells enriched from blood (not recorded which). The receptors originated from a woman between 40 and 55 years old who had been exposed to COVID-19.

This chain links TRBV6-1 with TRBJ1-5; D is unclear. The CDR3 loop spans 13 amino acids. The germline CDR1 and CDR2 sequences are MNHNS and SASEGT. Trimming stripped 3 bases from V and 7 bases from J, with 10 bases between. CDR3 coding DNA: TGTGCCAGCAGTGAGAGGGTTAGGCAGCCCCAGCATTTT. Amino acids: CASSERVRQPQHF.

This clone came up many times. The chain links TRBV28 to TRBJ2-3; 14 bases are shared with TRBD2. The CDR3 runs to 18 residues. Germline loops: CDR1 MDHEN, CDR2 SYDVKM. J was trimmed by 2 bases and V by 2 bases; bases with no gene match: 6. CDR3 nucleotides: TGTGCCAGCAGTTTAGGACTAGCGGGGGGCAAAGCCACAGATACGCAGTATTTT. Residues: CASSLGLAGGKATDTQYF.

This rearrangement joins TRBV20-1 to TRBJ1-4; 9 nucleotides align to TRBD1. Germline assignment: CDR1 DFQATT and CDR2 SNEGSKA (reference sequence). The CDR3 length is 11 residues. Germline trimming cut 6 bases from V and 8 bases from J; bases unmatched to any gene: 1. The CDR3 sequence is CSAGTGEKLFF. CDR3 DNA: TGCAGTGCGGGGACAGGGGAAAAACTGTTTTTT.

The V gene is TRBV5-1, the J gene TRBJ1-2; TRBD1 matches 8 bases. Germline lookup yields CDR1 SGHRS and CDR2 YFSETQ. The J segment lost 5 bases and the V segment lost 6 bases, leaving 18 bases of the junction unmatched. The CDR3 length is 17 residues. The CDR3 protein is CASNPGTGDPSPYGYTF. Written as DNA, the CDR3 is TGCGCCAGCAATCCCGGGACAGGTGATCCATCCCCTTATGGCTACACCTTC.

The chain recombines TRBV7-9 with TRBJ2-1, with TRBD2 matching 9 bases. Germline CDR1 is SEHNR and CDR2 is FQNEAQ (reference sequence). This CDR3 has 17 amino acids. With 1 base clipped from V and 6 bases from J, the junction kept 10 bases outside the gene matches. CDR3 bases: TGTGCCAGCAGCTTAGTCCTTGGGGTAGCGGGGGTCAATGAGCAGTTCTTC. This translates into CASSLVLGVAGVNEQFF.

The gene calls are TRBV7-9 and TRBJ2-1, with D tentatively TRBD2 (6 bases). This CDR3 has 13 residues. Trimming stripped 1 base from V and 14 bases from J, with 15 bases between. The germline V gene encodes CDR1 SEHNR and CDR2 FQNEAQ (reference sequence). The CDR3 loop is CASSLVGEALEFF. CDR3 bases: TGTGCCAGCAGCTTAGTAGGGGAGGCCCTGGAGTTCTTC.

The chain employs TRBV5-1 and TRBJ1-1, with a possible D match to TRBD1 (5 bases). Germline V gene lookup returns CDR1 SGHRS and CDR2 YFSETQ. V shed 8 bases and J shed 1 base, with 9 bases lying between them. The CDR3 extends over 12 amino acids. CDR3 in DNA: TGCGCCAGTGGCGGGGGGAACACTGAAGCTTTCTTT. Translating it yields CASGGGNTEAFF.

The rearrangement links TRBV11-2 to TRBJ1-2; 7 positions agree with TRBD1. Germline lookup yields CDR1 SGHAT and CDR2 FQNNGV. With V trimmed by 5 bases and J by 7 bases, 10 bases remained unmatched. The CDR3 length is 14 residues. For the CDR3, the DNA is TGTGCCAGCAGCCCCCTTGGGACAGAGACTGGCTACACCTTC. It specifies CASSPLGTETGYTF.

The chain has TRBV7-2 and TRBJ2-7; 8 bases match TRBD1. Germline values: CDR1 SGHTA, CDR2 FQGNSA. This CDR3 has 13 amino acids. Trimming cost V 6 bases and J 3 bases; bases outside gene matches: 4. The CDR3 DNA reads as TGTGCCAGCAGTGGGACAGGTTACTACGAGCAGTACTTC. Translated, it gives CASSGTGYYEQYF.

This clone appeared once. The chain has TRBV2 and TRBJ2-5; tentative D call: TRBD2 (5 bases). The CDR3 has 13 amino acids. V was trimmed by 7 bases and J by 3 bases, leaving 12 bases between them. Germline-derived CDR1 and CDR2 are SNHLY and FYNNEI. CDR3 protein: CASTEGLEETQYF. In DNA form, the CDR3 reads TGTGCCAGCACCGAAGGACTCGAAGAGACCCAGTACTTC. The full variable domain, in which reference TRBV2 and TRBJ2-5 provide the parts outside the CDR3, is EPEVTQTPSHQVTQMGQEVILRCVPISNHLYFYWYRQILGQKVEFLVSFYNNEISEKSEIFDDQFSVERPDGSNFTLKIRSTKLEDSAMYFCASTEGLEETQYFGPGTRLLVL.

This clone was observed a few times. CDR3 region: CASTRGGSTDTQYF. CDR3 sequence (DNA): TGTGCCAGCACCCGCGGGGGGAGCACAGATACGCAGTATTTT. The V call is TRBV7-6, the J call TRBJ2-3, with 8 bases identical to TRBD2. J lost 0 bases, V lost 7 bases, and 3 bases had no gene match. The CDR3 covers 14 residues. Germline V gene data show CDR1 as SGHVS and CDR2 as FNYEAQ.

The chain is built from TRBV28 and TRBJ2-7, with TRBD2 matching over 13 bases. This CDR3 contains 15 residues. Germline loops: CDR1 MDHEN, CDR2 SYDVKM. With V trimmed by 9 bases and J by 6 bases, 11 bases remained unmatched. This CDR3 is CASTTSGGALGEQYF. CDR3 DNA sequence: TGTGCCAGTACCACTAGCGGGGGGGCCTTGGGCGAGCAGTACTTC.

The chain couples TRBV5-1 to TRBJ1-6; the match to TRBD1 covers 8 bases. V shed 1 base, J shed 13 bases, and the junction held 7 bases outside the gene matches. The CDR3 consists of 14 residues. Per germline, CDR1 SGHRS and CDR2 YFSETQ. In nucleotides, the CDR3 is TGCGCCAGCAGCTTGACCGGACAGGGTCGGCCCCTCCACTTT. This sequence encodes CASSLTGQGRPLHF.

This chain connects TRBV12-5 to TRBJ2-3; 8 bases match TRBD1. The CDR3 loop spans 20 amino acids. Germline CDR1 LGHNT, CDR2 FRNRAP. J was trimmed by 0 bases and V by 1 base; bases with no gene match: 15. Here the CDR3 reads CASGLAGTGGPGFSTDTQYF. CDR3 bases: TGTGCTAGTGGTTTGGCCGGGACAGGAGGCCCAGGATTTAGCACAGATACGCAGTATTTT.

The V and J genes are TRBV6-1 and TRBJ1-4, with 7 bases lining up with TRBD1. CDR3 size: 16 residues. Germline CDR1 is MNHNS and CDR2 is SASEGT. V shed 0 bases, J shed 10 bases, and the junction held 11 bases outside the gene matches. The CDR3 DNA sequence: TGTGCCAGCAGTGAAGCCAGGGGGGACCGGAATCGAAAACTGTTTTTT. Its translation: CASSEARGDRNRKLFF.

The CDR3 DNA follows: TGTGCCAGCAGCCAGCGACAGTACTCTTCACCCCTCCACTTT. Translated: CASSQRQYSSPLHF. The V gene is TRBV7-9, the J gene TRBJ1-6; D might be TRBD1 (5 bases). CDR3 length: 14 residues. Germline lookup yields CDR1 SEHNR and CDR2 FQNEAQ (reference sequence). The V gene lost 5 bases and the J gene lost 9 bases, with 14 bases spanning the gap.

The CDR3 coding sequence is TGTGCCAGCAGTACCCCTCCTAGCGAGCAGTACTTC. This translates into CASSTPPSEQYF. This chain joins TRBV27 and TRBJ2-7, with no clear D. The V and J ends lost 5 bases and 6 bases respectively, with 11 bases between them. Germline CDR1 MNHEY, CDR2 SMNVEV (reference sequence). The length of the CDR3 is 12 residues.

The CDR3, as DNA: TGTGCCAGCAGACCGGACAGTTCGGGCGAGCAGTACTTC. Its translation: CASRPDSSGEQYF. The chain carries TRBV6-6 and TRBJ2-7, with a tentative D call TRBD1 (6 bases). The V and J ends lost 6 bases and 6 bases respectively, with 15 bases between them. The length of the CDR3 is 13 residues. CDR1 and CDR2 from the germline V gene are MNHNY and SVGAGI (reference sequence).

The table lists this clone with a count of one. Within the sample, other DNA sequences also encode this same CDR3. The J gene is TRBJ2-3, the V gene TRBV5-5; D uncertain. V lost 1 base to trimming and J lost 1 base, with 4 bases between them. Germline V gene sequence: CDR1 SGHKS, CDR2 YYEKEE (reference sequence). This CDR3 is built from 13 residues. Written as DNA, the CDR3 is TGTGCCAGCAGCTTGCAGGGCACAGATACGCAGTATTTT. Translated, it gives CASSLQGTDTQYF.

The CDR3 nucleotides read TGTGCCAGTAGTATTGTCGGGACAGGCAAAGCTTTCTTT. Its translation is CASSIVGTGKAFF. The chain uses TRBV19 and TRBJ1-1; 8 bases are shared with TRBD1. Unmatched junction bases numbered 6, after V lost 3 bases and J lost 9 bases. Germline V CDR1 and CDR2: LNHDA, SQIVND (reference sequence). The CDR3 runs to 13 residues.

The gene calls are TRBV27 and TRBJ2-7; 14 nucleotides agree with TRBD2. The germline gives CDR1 MNHEY, CDR2 SMNVEV (reference sequence). CDR3 length: 16 amino acids. V lost 5 bases to trimming and J lost 7 bases; unmatched junction nucleotides: 10. CDR3 nucleotide sequence: TGTGCCAGCAGTCCGCCACGGACTAGCGGGGGGTGGGAGCAGTACTTC. Its translation is CASSPPRTSGGWEQYF.

The rearrangement uses TRBV19 and TRBJ1-2, with 7 bases fitting TRBD1. Trimming cost V 5 bases and J 4 bases; bases outside gene matches: 7. The CDR3 is 14 amino acids. Germline CDR1 LNHDA, CDR2 SQIVND (reference sequence). DNA for the CDR3: TGTGCCAGTAGTCCGCGACAGGGCTCCTATGGCTACACCTTC. The encoded protein is CASSPRQGSYGYTF.

This clone was found once. The J gene is TRBJ2-7, the V gene TRBV19; D perhaps matches TRBD1 (5 bases). CDR1 is LNHDA, CDR2 SQIVND, per germline (reference sequence). V lost 6 bases and J lost 7, with 19 bases in between. The CDR3 sequence is 14 residues long. The CDR3 sequence: CASRITTAAGEQYF. In DNA, the CDR3 is TGTGCCAGTAGAATAACGACAGCCGCTGGAGAGCAGTACTTC.

This clone came up once. The rearrangement links TRBV4-3 to TRBJ2-5, with 12 bases identical to TRBD2. The V and J ends lost 1 base and 2 bases, in that order; junction bases with no gene match: 2. The CDR3 totals 16 residues. CDR1 and CDR2 from the germline V gene are LGHNA and YSLEER. The CDR3 region has the DNA TGCGCCAGCAGCCAAGGGCTAGCGGGGGGGCAAGAGACCCAGTACTTC. It is translated as CASSQGLAGGQETQYF.

V gene TRBV6-2 or TRBV6-3 combines with J gene TRBJ1-2; 7 nucleotides match TRBD1. The ends lost 0 bases at V and 3 bases at J; junction bases unmatched: 4. The length of the CDR3 is 15 residues. Per germline, CDR1 MNHEY and CDR2 SVGEGT. The CDR3 bases are TGTGCCAGCAGTTACTCGACCAGGGGGGACTATGGCTACACCTTC. The encoded protein is CASSYSTRGDYGYTF.

This chain joins TRBV5-1 and TRBJ2-7, with D possibly matching TRBD1 (6 bases). This CDR3 is 16 amino acids long. Trimming shortened V by 4 bases and J by 6 bases, and 23 bases separated the two germline ends. Germline loops: CDR1 SGHRS, CDR2 YFSETQ. Written as DNA, the CDR3 is TGCGCCAGCAGCCCCCCAGGAATTGGGGGCATGGTCGAGCAGTACTTC. It specifies CASSPPGIGGMVEQYF.

This chain joins TRBV2 and TRBJ1-5; D call uncertain. The CDR3 extends over 13 amino acids. Germline assignment: CDR1 SNHLY and CDR2 FYNNEI. With 7 bases removed from V and 3 bases from J, the gap between germline ends came to 10 bases. CDR3 in amino acids: CASTPGNNQPQHF. CDR3 coding DNA: TGTGCCAGCACCCCGGGGAACAATCAGCCCCAGCATTTT. The complete variable domain, with remaining parts taken from reference TRBV2 and TRBJ1-5, reads EPEVTQTPSHQVTQMGQEVILRCVPISNHLYFYWYRQILGQKVEFLVSFYNNEISEKSEIFDDQFSVERPDGSNFTLKIRSTKLEDSAMYFCASTPGNNQPQHFGDGTRLSIL.